Presented here are 10 T cell receptor beta chains from one specimen sequenced in a study of T cell repertoires in aging, cancer and after chemotherapy. TRB rearrangements spanning V, D and J were amplified using mixed TRB-A/B primers. MiXCR, run by TCRdb on the multiplex PCR reads, gives a single entry per CDR3 protein. The sample shows roughly 1,200 distinct CDR3 sequences, more than 25% of them seen only once. The template was genomic DNA from peripheral blood, not RNA. The sequenced material came from blood. All receptors derive from a human donor with a blood cancer.

The rearrangement uses TRBV20-1 and TRBJ2-7; 8 nucleotides match TRBD2. Germline-derived CDR1 and CDR2 are DFQATT and SNEGSKA (reference sequence). The CDR3 is 12 residues long. The ends lost 3 bases at V and 6 bases at J; junction bases unmatched: 4. For the CDR3, the DNA is TGCAGTGCTAGCGACGCGGGGGGCGAGCAGTACTTC. Amino acids: CSASDAGGEQYF.

This clonotype is judged medium-sized. V and J are TRBV24-1 and TRBJ2-2, with 8 bases lining up with TRBD1. Trimming at V came to 5 bases and at J to 4 bases, leaving 5 bases not matched to a gene. The CDR3 loop spans 15 amino acids. Germline lookup yields CDR1 KGHDR and CDR2 SFDVKD. The CDR3 reads CATSAGQVVTGELFF. The DNA of the CDR3 is TGTGCCACCAGTGCGGGACAGGTCGTCACCGGGGAGCTGTTTTTT.

Within the sample, this clonotype is medium-sized (0.01 to 0.1%). V and J are TRBV30 and TRBJ1-5; D may be TRBD1 (5 bases). CDR1 GTSNPN and CDR2 SVGIG come from the germline V gene (reference sequence). This CDR3 comprises 16 residues. V lost 0 bases, J lost 3 bases, and 15 bases lay in between. The CDR3 DNA sequence: TGTGCCTGGAGTGTACGTGGGACCGTTTTCAATCAGCCCCAGCATTTT. Translating it yields CAWSVRGTVFNQPQHF.

This clonotype has a single count. J is TRBJ2-5 and V is TRBV6-2 or TRBV6-3, with D perhaps TRBD2 (5 bases). The CDR3 is made up of 12 amino acids. CDR1 MNHEY and CDR2 SVGEGT come from the germline V gene. Trimming left V 4 bases short and J 5 bases short, with 8 bases between. DNA for the CDR3: TGTGCCAGCAGTTGGTGGGAGGAGACCCAGTACTTC. Translating it yields CASSWWEETQYF.

Sample share makes this clonotype medium-sized. The V and J genes are TRBV11-3 and TRBJ2-7; no firm D call. Between the trimmed V and J ends, which lost 4 bases and 6 bases, there was a span of 13 bases. Looked up from germline, CDR1 is SGHNT and CDR2 is YENEEA. The CDR3 is 13 amino acids. CDR3 in DNA: TGTGCCAGCAGCTCCCGCGGAACTACCGAGCAGTACTTC. It yields the protein CASSSRGTTEQYF.

The chain has TRBV10-3 and TRBJ2-2; TRBD2 matches 14 bases. Germline CDR1 ENHRY, CDR2 SYGVKD. The CDR3 is 15 amino acids. V trimming: 11 bases; J trimming: 2 bases; junction bases outside the gene matches: 4. The CDR3, as DNA: TGTGCCTCCGGGACTAGCGGGGGAAACACCGGGGAGCTGTTTTTT. Its protein is CASGTSGGNTGELFF.

CDR3 residues: CASSLDRGTNEKLFF. CDR3 DNA sequence: TGTGCCAGCAGCTTAGATAGGGGGACTAATGAAAAACTGTTTTTT. The chain joins TRBV11-2 to TRBJ1-4, with a weak D call TRBD1 (6 bases). The germline gives CDR1 SGHAT, CDR2 FQNNGV. V dropped 0 bases and J dropped 2 bases, with 7 bases sitting between them. This CDR3 has 15 residues.

The genes are TRBV6-1 and TRBJ2-3; TRBD1 matches at 7 bases. The tail of the sequence fits TRBJ1-5 better, so the J call may be wrong. Germline V gene data show CDR1 as MNHNS and CDR2 as SASEGT. The CDR3 loop spans 14 amino acids. The CDR3 region is CASSADRRTDTQHF. The CDR3 DNA reads TGTGCCAGCAGTGCGGACAGGCGCACAGATACGCAGCATTTT.

This rearrangement joins TRBV13 to TRBJ1-6; 11 bases match TRBD1. The CDR3 contains 16 residues. V lost 5 bases to trimming and J lost 7 bases; unmatched junction nucleotides: 7. The germline CDR1 and CDR2 sequences are PRHDT and FYEKMQ (reference sequence). CDR3 sequence (DNA): TGTGCCAGCAGCGCCGGGACAGGGGGGGGGAATTCACCCCTCCACTTT. Translation: CASSAGTGGGNSPLHF.

The chain carries TRBV11-3 and TRBJ2-7; 8 bases agree with TRBD1. The V and J ends lost 5 bases and 3 bases, in that order; junction bases with no gene match: 9. The CDR3 has 15 amino acids. The germline V gene encodes CDR1 SGHNT and CDR2 YENEEA. The CDR3 coding sequence is TGTGCCAGCAGCGCCCGGACAGGGTTGGACTACGAGCAGTACTTC. Translated, it gives CASSARTGLDYEQYF.